This is a list of T cell receptor beta chains from one sample in a study of blood T cell repertoires in COVID-19. The method was immunoSEQ multiplex PCR; TCRdb's version includes in-frame clones alone and lacks a portion of them. The table has about 110,000 clones, about 88% seen once. Sequenced sample: peripheral blood. These receptors were obtained from a human donor in a cohort sampled during active COVID-19. Both conserved end residues are part of each CDR3. Fields, in order: D gene, V gene, clone size, J gene, CDR3 DNA, CDR3 protein. D genes are given only for firm matches. Only part of the rows carry a size: once, few, many, or a class if the clone is expanded.

d_call: -; v_call: TRBV29-1; clone_size: -; j_call: TRBJ2-7; cdr3_nt: TGCAGCGTTGAAAAGAGGGACTCCTACGAGCAGTACTTC; cdr3_aa: CSVEKRDSYEQYF
d_call: TRBD2; v_call: TRBV28; clone_size: -; j_call: TRBJ2-1; cdr3_nt: TGTGCCAGCAGTTTGAGTGGGGCGGGAGGCAATGAGCAGTTCTTC; cdr3_aa: CASSLSGAGGNEQFF
d_call: -; v_call: TRBV3-1/TRBV3-2; clone_size: -; j_call: TRBJ1-2; cdr3_nt: TGTGCCAGCAGCCAAGTTGACGGCGGAGTAGGAGGCTACACCTTC; cdr3_aa: CASSQVDGGVGGYTF
d_call: TRBD1; v_call: TRBV19; clone_size: -; j_call: TRBJ1-2; cdr3_nt: TGTGCCAGTACCCACGGACAGGGTAATGGCTACACCTTC; cdr3_aa: CASTHGQGNGYTF
d_call: -; v_call: TRBV6-6; clone_size: -; j_call: TRBJ2-3; cdr3_nt: TGTGCCAGCGGGACCGGGGAGGTTACAGATACGCAGTATTTT; cdr3_aa: CASGTGEVTDTQYF
d_call: -; v_call: TRBV12-5; clone_size: -; j_call: TRBJ1-1; cdr3_nt: TGTGCTAGTGGCTTTGACAGGCTTGAAGCTTTCTTT; cdr3_aa: CASGFDRLEAFF
d_call: TRBD1; v_call: TRBV6-5; clone_size: -; j_call: TRBJ1-1; cdr3_nt: TGTGCCAGCACGGGACAGAAAAACACTGAAGCTTTCTTT; cdr3_aa: CASTGQKNTEAFF
d_call: TRBD1; v_call: TRBV29-1; clone_size: -; j_call: TRBJ1-1; cdr3_nt: TGCAGCGGGGGACAGGGTAGAACTGAAGCTTTCTTT; cdr3_aa: CSGGQGRTEAFF
d_call: -; v_call: TRBV5-1; clone_size: -; j_call: TRBJ2-7; cdr3_nt: TGCGCCAGCAGCTTGTACGGCGGCTCCTACGAGCAGTACTTC; cdr3_aa: CASSLYGGSYEQYF
d_call: TRBD1; v_call: TRBV5-4; clone_size: few; j_call: TRBJ1-2; cdr3_nt: TGTGCCAGCAGCCTGACCAAGGGGGCGCGTGACGGCTACACCTTC; cdr3_aa: CASSLTKGARDGYTF
d_call: TRBD1; v_call: TRBV18; clone_size: -; j_call: TRBJ1-1; cdr3_nt: TGTGCCAGCTCACCGGGACAGGGTTTCAACACTGAAGCTTTCTTT; cdr3_aa: CASSPGQGFNTEAFF
d_call: -; v_call: TRBV19; clone_size: -; j_call: TRBJ2-5; cdr3_nt: TGTGCCAGTAGTATAGGGTTGCGAGAGACCCAGTACTTC; cdr3_aa: CASSIGLRETQYF
d_call: -; v_call: TRBV6-5; clone_size: -; j_call: TRBJ2-7; cdr3_nt: TGTGCCAGCGTGGGAGGAGGGGTCGGCGAGCAGTACTTC; cdr3_aa: CASVGGGVGEQYF
d_call: -; v_call: TRBV18; clone_size: -; j_call: TRBJ2-5; cdr3_nt: TGTGCCAGCTCACCAAGGACAGCAAAAGAGACCCAGTACTTC; cdr3_aa: CASSPRTAKETQYF
d_call: TRBD1; v_call: TRBV7-3; clone_size: -; j_call: TRBJ1-1; cdr3_nt: TGTGCCAGCAGCACCATACAGGGGACTGAAGCTTTCTTT; cdr3_aa: CASSTIQGTEAFF
d_call: TRBD1; v_call: TRBV19; clone_size: -; j_call: TRBJ2-1; cdr3_nt: TGTGCCAGTAGTATCGACAGGGGGAATGAGCAGTTCTTC; cdr3_aa: CASSIDRGNEQFF
d_call: TRBD1; v_call: TRBV18; clone_size: -; j_call: TRBJ2-7; cdr3_nt: TGTGCCAGCTCACCTACGGGACAGGGATACGAGCAGTACTTC; cdr3_aa: CASSPTGQGYEQYF
d_call: -; v_call: TRBV6-5; clone_size: -; j_call: TRBJ2-3; cdr3_nt: TGTGCCAGCAGTTACTCTCCAGGGGTAGATACGCAGTATTTT; cdr3_aa: CASSYSPGVDTQYF
d_call: -; v_call: TRBV6-7; clone_size: -; j_call: TRBJ2-7; cdr3_nt: TGTGCCAGCAACCTCAGGGGCGACGCCTACGAGCAGTACTTC; cdr3_aa: CASNLRGDAYEQYF
d_call: TRBD1; v_call: TRBV4-1; clone_size: -; j_call: TRBJ1-1; cdr3_nt: TGCGCCAGCAGCCCCGACAGGGGGAACACTGAAGCTTTCTTT; cdr3_aa: CASSPDRGNTEAFF
d_call: TRBD2; v_call: TRBV4-1; clone_size: -; j_call: TRBJ2-1; cdr3_nt: TGCGCCAGCAGCCCCTCTCTTTTAGCGGGGATCTACAATGAGCAGTTCTTC; cdr3_aa: CASSPSLLAGIYNEQFF
d_call: TRBD2; v_call: TRBV30; clone_size: -; j_call: TRBJ2-3; cdr3_nt: TGTGCCTGGAGTGGAGGGCTAATAGCGGGAGGCACAGATACGCAGTATTTT; cdr3_aa: CAWSGGLIAGGTDTQYF
d_call: TRBD1; v_call: TRBV5-4; clone_size: few; j_call: TRBJ2-7; cdr3_nt: TGTGCCAGCTCACCACAGGGGGCCTACGAGCAGTACTTC; cdr3_aa: CASSPQGAYEQYF
d_call: -; v_call: TRBV6-6; clone_size: once; j_call: TRBJ1-4; cdr3_nt: TGTGCCAGCGGCAGGGATAATGAAAAACTGTTTTTT; cdr3_aa: CASGRDNEKLFF
d_call: -; v_call: TRBV25-1; clone_size: -; j_call: TRBJ1-1; cdr3_nt: TGTGCCAGCAGTGAATTGGCAGGAATTACTGAAGCTTTCTTT; cdr3_aa: CASSELAGITEAFF
d_call: TRBD1; v_call: TRBV6-5; clone_size: -; j_call: TRBJ1-2; cdr3_nt: TGTGCCAGCAGTCCCAACAGGGGGACCGACTATGGCTACACCTTC; cdr3_aa: CASSPNRGTDYGYTF
d_call: TRBD1; v_call: TRBV4-1; clone_size: once; j_call: TRBJ2-2; cdr3_nt: TGCGCCAGCAGCCAAGGTGTAGGGGGCTACACCGGGGAGCTGTTTTTT; cdr3_aa: CASSQGVGGYTGELFF
d_call: TRBD1; v_call: TRBV28; clone_size: -; j_call: TRBJ1-2; cdr3_nt: TGTGCCAGCAAGCTACAGGGGGCGCGAGATGGCTACACCTTC; cdr3_aa: CASKLQGARDGYTF
d_call: TRBD1; v_call: TRBV9; clone_size: -; j_call: TRBJ2-1; cdr3_nt: TGTGCCAGCAGCGTACTATCGACAGGGGACAATGAGCAGTTCTTC; cdr3_aa: CASSVLSTGDNEQFF
d_call: -; v_call: TRBV5-1; clone_size: -; j_call: TRBJ2-7; cdr3_nt: TGCGCCAGCAGCTTGGGTAGCGAGACCTACGAGCAGTACTTC; cdr3_aa: CASSLGSETYEQYF
d_call: -; v_call: TRBV19; clone_size: few; j_call: TRBJ2-3; cdr3_nt: TGTGCCACCGACGGGGGTGGCACAGATACGCAGTATTTT; cdr3_aa: CATDGGGTDTQYF
d_call: -; v_call: TRBV3-1/TRBV3-2; clone_size: -; j_call: TRBJ1-1; cdr3_nt: TGTGCCAGCAGCCCCCTTGCAGGAGACAGAGCTTTCTTT; cdr3_aa: CASSPLAGDRAFF
d_call: -; v_call: TRBV29-1; clone_size: -; j_call: TRBJ2-7; cdr3_nt: TGCAGCGTTGAAGACTCCCAGTCCTACGAGCAGTACTTC; cdr3_aa: CSVEDSQSYEQYF
d_call: TRBD1; v_call: TRBV6-5; clone_size: -; j_call: TRBJ2-7; cdr3_nt: TGTGCCAGCAGTTTGGACAGGGCCTACGAGCAGTACTTC; cdr3_aa: CASSLDRAYEQYF
d_call: -; v_call: TRBV19; clone_size: -; j_call: TRBJ2-1; cdr3_nt: TGTGCCAGTAGTATTGGAGAGTACAATGAGCAGTTCTTC; cdr3_aa: CASSIGEYNEQFF
d_call: -; v_call: TRBV5-5; clone_size: -; j_call: TRBJ1-1; cdr3_nt: TGTGCCAGCAGCGTTACAGGGATGGCTGAAGCTTTCTTT; cdr3_aa: CASSVTGMAEAFF
d_call: TRBD1; v_call: TRBV30; clone_size: -; j_call: TRBJ2-5; cdr3_nt: TGTGCCTGGGATCCGGGACAGGGGTATCAAGAGACCCAGTACTTC; cdr3_aa: CAWDPGQGYQETQYF
d_call: TRBD2; v_call: TRBV9; clone_size: -; j_call: TRBJ2-1; cdr3_nt: TGTGCCAGCAGCGTAACACTAGCGGGGGACAATGAGCAGTTCTTC; cdr3_aa: CASSVTLAGDNEQFF
d_call: -; v_call: TRBV3-1/TRBV3-2; clone_size: -; j_call: TRBJ1-2; cdr3_nt: TGTGCCAGCAGCCAGAGGGCATGGAACTATGGCTACACCTTC; cdr3_aa: CASSQRAWNYGYTF
d_call: -; v_call: TRBV11-2; clone_size: -; j_call: TRBJ2-7; cdr3_nt: TGTGCCAGCAGCTTAAGGGGGACTACCCTCAGTTTGGAGCAGTACTTC; cdr3_aa: CASSLRGTTLSLEQYF
d_call: TRBD1; v_call: TRBV7-9; clone_size: -; j_call: TRBJ2-1; cdr3_nt: TGTGCCAGCACCCGGGACAGGGGCTACAATGAGCAGTTCTTC; cdr3_aa: CASTRDRGYNEQFF
d_call: -; v_call: TRBV9; clone_size: few; j_call: TRBJ1-5; cdr3_nt: TGTGCCAGCAGCGTAGGCCAGGGTAGCAATCAGCCCCAGCATTTT; cdr3_aa: CASSVGQGSNQPQHF
d_call: TRBD1; v_call: TRBV29-1; clone_size: -; j_call: TRBJ1-2; cdr3_nt: TGCAGCGTTACCCAACGACAGGGGCACTATGGCTACACCTTC; cdr3_aa: CSVTQRQGHYGYTF